The 31 T cell receptor beta chains given below trace back to one sample, sequenced in a study of T cells in Graves' hyperthyroidism and ophthalmopathy. There were TCR beta CDR3 regions amplified from RNA transcripts. When the TCR CDR3 underwent first-round RT-PCR, the HTBI primer set was used. TCRdb itself ran the multiplex PCR reads through MiXCR, one entry per CDR3 protein. Of 500,000 or so distinct CDR3 sequences detected, 17% appear once; the ten largest clones hold approximately 15%. The sample was blood. The receptors were gathered from a woman aged 18-29 years with Graves' ophthalmopathy.

CDR3 nucleotide sequence: TGCAGTGCTAGAGCGGGACAGGGCGGTCAGCCCCAGCATTTT. Its translation is CSARAGQGGQPQHF. The chain recombines TRBV20-1 with TRBJ1-5; 9 bases are a match to TRBD1. Germline CDR1 DFQATT, CDR2 SNEGSKA (reference sequence). V was pared by 1 base and J by 6 bases, with 4 bases of the junction left unmatched. CDR3 size: 14 residues.

This clonotype was detected ten times or more. The chain carries TRBV18 and TRBJ2-3; TRBD2 matches 8 bases. Germline assignment: CDR1 KGHSH and CDR2 LQKENI. The CDR3 contains 14 residues. With 2 bases clipped from V and 3 bases from J, the junction kept 1 base outside the gene matches. The CDR3 DNA is TGTGCCAGCTCACCAGCGGGGGGAACAGATACGCAGTATTTT. Its protein product is CASSPAGGTDTQYF. Looking up the rest from reference TRBV18 and TRBJ2-3 gives the full variable domain: NAGVMQNPRHLVRRRGQEARLRCSPMKGHSHVYWYRQLPEEGLKFMVYLQKENIIDESGMPKERFSAEFPKEGPSILRIQQVVRGDSAAYFCASSPAGGTDTQYFGPGTRLTVL.

This chain's CDR3 is CASIMTGEGKAFF. The CDR3 DNA reads as TGTGCCAGCATCATGACGGGCGAGGGAAAAGCTTTCTTT. The J gene is TRBJ1-1, the V gene TRBV7-9, with no clear D. The germline V gene has CDR1 SEHNR and CDR2 FQNEAQ (reference sequence). This CDR3 comprises 13 residues. Trimming left V 7 bases short and J 9 bases short, with 18 bases between.

This clonotype was seen repeatedly, ten times or more. The chain combines TRBV7-8 with TRBJ2-1; possibly TRBD1 or TRBD2 for D (6 bases each). Germline V gene data show CDR1 as SGHVS and CDR2 as FQNEAQ. V was pared by 6 bases and J by 0 bases, with 15 bases between. CDR3 length: 16 residues. The CDR3 nucleotides read TGTGCCAGCAGTCTTTTGGAGGGGGGCTCCTACAATGAGCAGTTCTTC. Translated, it gives CASSLLEGGSYNEQFF.

This clonotype was observed at least ten times. The V call is TRBV30, the J call TRBJ2-3, with no clear D. Trimming took 2 bases from V and 5 from J, leaving 5 bases between them. Per germline, CDR1 GTSNPN and CDR2 SVGIG (reference sequence). This CDR3 has 11 amino acids. The CDR3 reads CAWSMRDTQYF. DNA of the CDR3: TGTGCCTGGAGTATGAGAGATACGCAGTATTTT.

On this clonotype: A single base separates this from a much larger clone, so it may be a read error. The rearrangement joins TRBV7-2 to TRBJ2-3, with D hard to call. The DNA end favors TRBJ1-5, so the J call may be wrong. CDR3 length equals 15 residues. Germline assignment: CDR1 SGHTA and CDR2 FQGNSA. This CDR3 is CASSLRQREGDTQHF. The CDR3 DNA sequence: TGTGCCAGCAGCTTAAGGCAGCGCGAGGGAGATACGCAGCATTTT.

The V and J genes are TRBV27 and TRBJ2-5; 9 bases line up with TRBD1. The V gene end was trimmed by 3 bases and the J gene end by 2 bases; junction bases not matched to a gene: 10. CDR3 size: 17 residues. Looked up from germline, CDR1 is MNHEY and CDR2 is SMNVEV (reference sequence). The CDR3 coding sequence is TGTGCCAGCAGTTTCCCGGACAGGGGATCCGAGCAAGAGACCCAGTACTTC. It yields the protein CASSFPDRGSEQETQYF.

J is TRBJ2-1 and V is TRBV4-1; D unresolved. The germline CDR1 and CDR2 sequences are MGHRA and YSYEKL. Trimming cost V 0 bases and J 0 bases, with 9 bases left between them. The CDR3 has 16 amino acids. The DNA for the CDR3 is TGCGCCAGCAGCCAAGAGGCAGGCTTCTCCTACAATGAGCAGTTCTTC. Protein sequence: CASSQEAGFSYNEQFF.

This clonotype was recorded at least ten times. The V call is TRBV28, the J call TRBJ2-7; 14 positions agree with TRBD2. Per germline, CDR1 MDHEN and CDR2 SYDVKM. The CDR3 is made up of 16 amino acids. V lost 7 bases and J lost 3; bases outside the gene matches: 8. This CDR3 is CASKGTSGGGNYEQYF. In nucleotides, the CDR3 is TGTGCCAGCAAAGGGACTAGCGGGGGAGGCAACTACGAGCAGTACTTC.

Many counts were recorded for this clonotype. V is TRBV5-5 and J is TRBJ2-1; 7 nucleotides agree with TRBD1. J gave up 5 bases and V 4 bases, and 6 bases lay outside the gene matches. Germline V lookup: CDR1 SGHKS, CDR2 YYEKEE (reference sequence). The length of the CDR3 is 14 residues. As DNA, the CDR3 is TGTGCCAGCAGCCCACCGGGACAGCACAATGAGCAGTTCTTC. This codes for CASSPPGQHNEQFF.

This clonotype was seen ten or more times. The CDR3 nucleotides are TGTGCCAGCAGTTCCAACAGGGGCCAAGGAGAGACCCAGTACTTC. The encoded protein is CASSSNRGQGETQYF. The J gene is TRBJ2-5, the V gene TRBV11-3; TRBD1 aligns across 7 bases. Germline V lookup: CDR1 SGHNT, CDR2 YENEEA. The CDR3 runs to 15 residues. The V and J ends lost 6 bases and 4 bases, in that order; junction bases with no gene match: 11.

The CDR3 coding sequence is TGCGCCAGCAGTGCCATTCCCTACGAGCAGTACTTC. It encodes CASSAIPYEQYF. The chain carries TRBV10-2 and TRBJ2-7; D unclear. CDR3 size: 12 residues. V lost 4 bases to trimming and J lost 2 bases, with 6 bases between them. CDR1 is WSHSY and CDR2 is SAAADI in the germline V gene.

There are many counts of this clonotype. V is TRBV7-2 and J is TRBJ2-1, with 8 bases that match TRBD2. V lost 5 bases and J lost 2; bases outside the gene matches: 8. The germline V gene has CDR1 SGHTA and CDR2 FQGNSA. The CDR3 loop spans 16 amino acids. CDR3 sequence reads: CASSRRLANPYNEQFF. The CDR3, as DNA: TGTGCCAGCAGCCGAAGACTAGCGAACCCCTACAATGAGCAGTTCTTC.

This clonotype was found a few times. The chain joins TRBV11-2 to TRBJ2-5, with D perhaps TRBD1 or TRBD2 (6 bases each). The V end lost 2 bases, the J end lost 3 bases, and 10 bases lay between the germline ends. The CDR3 length is 14 residues. CDR1 and CDR2 from the germline V gene are SGHAT and FQNNGV. The CDR3 DNA reads as TGTGCCAGCAGCTTAAGGGGGGCAAAAGAGACCCAGTACTTC. The encoded protein is CASSLRGAKETQYF.

The V and J genes are TRBV10-3 and TRBJ2-1, with TRBD2 matching over 10 bases. V was clipped by 0 bases and J by 8 bases; unmatched bases: 4. The germline gives CDR1 ENHRY, CDR2 SYGVKD. The CDR3 totals 15 residues. The CDR3 here is CAISESSGRTDEQFF. The DNA for the CDR3 is TGTGCCATCAGTGAGTCTAGCGGGAGGACCGATGAGCAGTTCTTC.

The table lists this clonotype with many counts. The chain combines TRBV27 with TRBJ1-1, with D possibly TRBD1 on 6 matching bases. The germline V and J ends were trimmed by 2 bases and 6 bases, with 13 bases remaining between them. In germline, CDR1 is MNHEY, CDR2 SMNVEV (reference sequence). This CDR3 region has 14 residues. The CDR3 sequence: CASSLVGHQAEAFF. The CDR3, as DNA: TGTGCCAGCAGTTTAGTGGGACATCAGGCTGAAGCTTTCTTT.

Sample share makes this clonotype large. V and J are TRBV12-3 or TRBV12-4 and TRBJ2-7; 9 bases match TRBD2. Trimming at V came to 7 bases and at J to 5 bases, leaving 12 bases not matched to a gene. The CDR3 has 15 amino acids. CDR3 protein: CASTGELAGWDEQYF. The CDR3 DNA reads as TGTGCCAGCACGGGAGAGCTAGCGGGATGGGACGAGCAGTACTTC.

The genes are TRBV20-1 and TRBJ2-3, with TRBD2 matching 8 bases. V lost 5 bases to trimming and J lost 4 bases; unmatched junction nucleotides: 11. CDR1 is DFQATT, CDR2 SNEGSKA, per germline (reference sequence). The CDR3 has 15 residues. This CDR3 is CSARRYTSGADTQYF. DNA of the CDR3: TGCAGTGCTCGGCGATATACTAGCGGAGCAGATACGCAGTATTTT.

This clonotype was counted only a few times. The chain couples TRBV6-2 or TRBV6-3 to TRBJ2-5, with D uncertain. This CDR3 is 15 amino acids long. V dropped 2 bases and J dropped 0 bases, with 10 bases sitting between them. Germline loops: CDR1 MNHEY, CDR2 SVGEGT. The CDR3 here is CASSYGVTYQETQYF. The CDR3, as DNA: TGTGCCAGCAGTTACGGGGTAACGTACCAAGAGACCCAGTACTTC.

This clonotype was found a few times. The chain carries TRBV29-1 and TRBJ1-2; TRBD1 agrees at 7 bases. From germline, CDR1 is SQVTM and CDR2 ANQGSEA. The CDR3 spans 12 residues. The V gene end was trimmed by 7 bases and the J gene end by 8 bases; junction bases not matched to a gene: 10. The CDR3 nucleotides read TGCAGCGGGAATCGACAGGGAAGCGGCTACACCTTC. This codes for CSGNRQGSGYTF.

This clonotype has more than one count but fewer than ten. CDR3 residues: CSVWIWTSGSITDTQYF. The CDR3 nucleotides are TGCAGCGTTTGGATATGGACTAGCGGGAGTATAACAGATACGCAGTATTTT. The V and J genes are TRBV29-1 and TRBJ2-3, with 13 bases lining up with TRBD2. V lost 5 bases to trimming and J lost 3 bases; unmatched junction nucleotides: 11. The CDR3 is 17 amino acids. The germline V gene has CDR1 SQVTM and CDR2 ANQGSEA.

To note about this clonotype: The conserved closing phenylalanine or tryptophan is absent in this CDR3, likely reflecting a read error. The CDR3 nucleotides read TGTGCCAGCAGAAGTAGCGGGGGGAATCGCCACGAGCAGTACCTC. Its translation: CASRSSGGNRHEQYL. This chain joins TRBV6-1 and TRBJ2-7; 10 nucleotides align to TRBD2. The germline V gene has CDR1 MNHNS and CDR2 SASEGT. The CDR3 runs to 15 residues. Unmatched junction bases numbered 10, after V lost 6 bases and J lost 5 bases.

This clonotype was seen a handful of times. V is TRBV12-3 or TRBV12-4 and J is TRBJ1-4; D remains ambiguous. The CDR3 extends over 15 amino acids. V was clipped by 8 bases and J by 4 bases, with 17 bases between them. The CDR3 DNA reads TGTGCCAGCTTTAGGGCCTCGGGGATTAATGAAAAACTGTTTTTT. As protein: CASFRASGINEKLFF.

This clonotype came up many times. The chain combines TRBV27 with TRBJ2-3; D gene uncertain. This CDR3 is built from 14 residues. Germline assignment: CDR1 MNHEY and CDR2 SMNVEV (reference sequence). The germline V and J ends were trimmed by 4 bases and 2 bases, with 10 bases remaining between them. The DNA for the CDR3 is TGTGCCAGCAGTTGGATTCGGCCCACAGATACGCAGTATTTT. This encodes CASSWIRPTDTQYF.

This chain links TRBV10-3 with TRBJ1-5; D is possibly TRBD1 (6 bases). V was cut by 6 bases and J by 3 bases, with 18 bases left in between. The CDR3 covers 16 residues. CDR1 ENHRY and CDR2 SYGVKD come from the germline V gene. The CDR3, as DNA: TGTGCCATCAGAGATACAGCTGGGGGCCCCAATCAGCCCCAGCATTTT. Translated: CAIRDTAGGPNQPQHF.

In its sample, this clonotype was seen many times. The chain links TRBV6-2 or TRBV6-3 to TRBJ2-1; TRBD2 matches 14 bases. Trimming cost V 5 bases and J 4 bases; bases outside gene matches: 7. This CDR3 region has 17 residues. CDR1 and CDR2 from the germline V gene are MNHEY and SVGEGT. The CDR3 bases are TGTGCCAGCAGTCCCGCCGGGACTAGCGGGGGTTACAATGAGCAGTTCTTC. Its protein product is CASSPAGTSGGYNEQFF.

This clonotype was found many times. J is TRBJ1-3 and V is TRBV2, with 7 bases fitting TRBD1. The CDR3 covers 15 residues. With V trimmed by 6 bases and J by 0 bases, 5 bases remained unmatched. Germline V CDR1 and CDR2: SNHLY, FYNNEI. In DNA, the CDR3 is TGTGCCAGCAGGCCGGGACAGAGCTCTGGAAACACCATATATTTT. It codes for CASRPGQSSGNTIYF.

A note on this clonotype: A much larger clone differs by one base, so this may be a read error. The chain employs TRBV11-2 and TRBJ1-1; no clear D. The germline V gene encodes CDR1 SGHAT and CDR2 FQNNGV. The CDR3 covers 15 residues. CDR3 in amino acids: CASTEESAVNTEALF. Written as DNA, the CDR3 is TGTGCCAGCACTGAGGAGTCCGCCGTGAACACTGAAGCTCTCTTT.

This clonotype was seen only a few times. The CDR3 DNA follows: TGTGCCAGCAGCCTGGCAGGGGGAACGGGCACTGAAGCTTTCTTT. Its translation: CASSLAGGTGTEAFF. The V call is TRBV6-1, the J call TRBJ1-1; TRBD1 matches 7 bases. Germline V gene sequence: CDR1 MNHNS, CDR2 SASEGT. V dropped 6 bases and J dropped 4; count of bases not matched to a gene: 11. This CDR3 region has 15 residues.

The chain joins TRBV9 to TRBJ2-1; 13 positions match TRBD2. CDR3 length equals 15 residues. From germline, CDR1 is SGDLS and CDR2 YYNGEE. The junction had 6 bases not matched to a gene; V was cut back by 4 bases and J by 8 bases. CDR3 in amino acids: CASSTGTSGIYEQFF. DNA of the CDR3: TGTGCCAGCAGCACCGGGACTAGCGGGATATATGAGCAGTTCTTC.

This clonotype was counted at least ten times. The chain is built from TRBV6-1 and TRBJ1-5; a weak D match, TRBD1 (5 bases). This CDR3 spans 14 amino acids. V gave up 4 bases and J gave up 0 bases, with 7 bases separating them. Germline CDR1 is MNHNS and CDR2 is SASEGT. CDR3 residues: CASSGQNSNQPQHF. In DNA, the CDR3 is TGTGCCAGCAGTGGACAGAATAGCAATCAGCCCCAGCATTTT.